Reported below is one T cell receptor (beta chain). Germline lookup yields CDR1 MNHEY and CDR2 SMNVEV (reference sequence). This CDR3 has 16 amino acids. The V gene end was trimmed by 3 bases and the J gene end by 5 bases; junction bases not matched to a gene: 9. Profiled with immunoSEQ multiplex PCR; TCRdb holds only in-frame clones, not every one. This sample has 250,000 to 300,000 clones, with 82% found just once. The data are from a study of blood T cell repertoires in COVID-19. Participants were aged roughly 18 to 100 years from around 24 US areas. Sequenced sample: PBMCs or T cells enriched from blood (not recorded which). The chain combines TRBV27 with TRBJ2-5, with TRBD2 matching 10 bases. The origin of this receptor is a man aged 40-50 years who had been exposed to COVID-19. Here the CDR3 DNA reads TGTGCCAGCAGTTTGTATCGAGCGGGAGGGTTGGAGACCCAGTACTTC. It codes for CASSLYRAGGLETQYF.